What follows are 7 T cell receptor beta chains derived from one specimen sequenced in a study of cytomegalovirus exposure and HLA in healthy donors. PCR employed 60 Vbeta and 13 Jbeta primers. Repertoires were generated with immunoSEQ multiplex PCR, while TCRdb's copy carries only in-frame clones and drops some. The profile covers more than 150,000 clones, with over 65% appearing a single time and around 1.5% taken by the ten largest. The sample was PBMCs. These receptors were obtained from a man aged 18-30 years in good health and CMV-seronegative.

CDR3 nucleotides: TGTGCCAGCAGTAGGGGTCGGAGCACTGAAGCTTTCTTT. Residues: CASSRGRSTEAFF. The rearrangement links TRBV6-5 to TRBJ1-1; D is perhaps TRBD1 (5 bases). CDR3 length equals 13 residues. Germline V CDR1 and CDR2: MNHEY, SVGAGI. V was pared by 5 bases and J by 4 bases, with 11 bases between.

The V call is TRBV9, the J call TRBJ1-6; 10 nucleotides align to TRBD1. CDR1 is SGDLS and CDR2 is YYNGEE in the germline V gene. V dropped 1 base and J dropped 10; count of bases not matched to a gene: 8. The CDR3 spans 16 residues. As DNA, the CDR3 is TGTGCCAGCAGCGTAAATCAAGGGACAGGGGACTCACCCCTCCACTTT. This gives the protein CASSVNQGTGDSPLHF.

The chain combines TRBV6-4 with TRBJ1-2; 7 bases are a match to TRBD1. Germline CDR1 and CDR2: MRHNA and SNTAGT. With 6 bases clipped from V and 3 bases from J, the junction kept 4 bases outside the gene matches. The CDR3 extends over 13 amino acids. CDR3 in amino acids: CASSRDRYYGYTF. CDR3 DNA: TGTGCCAGCAGCCGGGACAGATACTATGGCTACACCTTC.

This clone was observed once. The chain is built from TRBV9 and TRBJ2-7; 7 nucleotides align to TRBD2. The germline V gene encodes CDR1 SGDLS and CDR2 YYNGEE. J was trimmed by 0 bases and V by 3 bases; bases with no gene match: 6. The CDR3 spans 15 residues. The chain's CDR3 is CASSAGGPSSYEQYF. The CDR3 DNA reads as TGTGCCAGCAGCGCGGGGGGACCTAGCTCCTACGAGCAGTACTTC. Drawing the rest from reference TRBV9 and TRBJ2-7, the complete variable domain is DSGVTQTPKHLITATGQRVTLRCSPRSGDLSVYWYQQSLDQGLQFLIQYYNGEERAKGNILERFSAQQFPDLHSELNLSSLELGDSALYFCASSAGGPSSYEQYFGPGTRLTVT.

J is TRBJ2-7 and V is TRBV11-2; D might be TRBD2 (5 bases). The CDR3 is made up of 14 amino acids. Germline V gives CDR1 SGHAT, CDR2 FQNNGV. Trimming took off 5 bases at V and 2 bases at J, with 13 bases between the two ends. The CDR3 nucleotides are TGTGCCAGCAGCCCATCGGTGGGAGCCTACGAGCAGTACTTC. Translation gives CASSPSVGAYEQYF.

This chain connects TRBV2 to TRBJ2-1, with 7 bases that match TRBD2. The CDR3 consists of 15 residues. The V gene's germline CDR1 is SNHLY and CDR2 FYNNEI. V was clipped by 2 bases and J by 7 bases; unmatched bases: 8. Written as DNA, the CDR3 is TGTGCCAGCAGTGAACCCAGCGGGATAGAGAATGAGCAGTTCTTC. Protein sequence: CASSEPSGIENEQFF. Together with reference TRBV2 and TRBJ2-1, the CDR3 gives the full variable domain: EPEVTQTPSHQVTQMGQEVILRCVPISNHLYFYWYRQILGQKVEFLVSFYNNEISEKSEIFDDQFSVERPDGSNFTLKIRSTKLEDSAMYFCASSEPSGIENEQFFGPGTRLTVL.

The gene calls are TRBV4-1 and TRBJ1-2, with TRBD1 as a possible D gene (5 bases). V was shortened by 0 bases and J by 7 bases, with 15 bases between the two germline ends. CDR1 is MGHRA and CDR2 is YSYEKL in the germline V gene. The CDR3 covers 15 residues. The CDR3 nucleotides read TGCGCCAGCAGCCAAGATGAAGGGGCAAAAGGTGGCTACACCTTC. It translates to CASSQDEGAKGGYTF.